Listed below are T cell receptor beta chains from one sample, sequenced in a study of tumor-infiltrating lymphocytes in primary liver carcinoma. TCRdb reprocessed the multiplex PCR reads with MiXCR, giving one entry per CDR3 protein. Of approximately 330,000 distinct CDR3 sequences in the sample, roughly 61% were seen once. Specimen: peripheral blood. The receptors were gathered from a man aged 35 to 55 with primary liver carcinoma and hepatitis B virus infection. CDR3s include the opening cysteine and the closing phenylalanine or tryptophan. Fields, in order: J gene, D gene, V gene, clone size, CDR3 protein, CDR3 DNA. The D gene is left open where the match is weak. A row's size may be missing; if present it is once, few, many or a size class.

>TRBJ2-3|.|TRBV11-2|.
CASTSAASIDTQYF
TGTGCCAGCACCTCAGCAGCTAGCATAGATACGCAGTATTTT
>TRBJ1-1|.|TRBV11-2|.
CASSRPTWRHIEAFF
TGTGCCAGCAGCCGACCGACATGGCGGCACATTGAAGCTTTCTTT
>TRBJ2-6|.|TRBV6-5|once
CASTYSSRLSGANVLTF
TGTGCCAGCACTTACTCGTCAAGACTCTCTGGGGCTAACGTCCTGACTTTC
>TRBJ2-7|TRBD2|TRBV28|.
CASRIASGMSASYEQYF
TGTGCCAGCAGAATCGCTAGCGGGATGAGCGCCTCCTACGAGCAGTACTTC
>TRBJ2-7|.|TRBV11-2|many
CASSTRTRSSYEQYF
TGTGCCAGCAGCACGCGGACAAGAAGCTCCTACGAGCAGTACTTC
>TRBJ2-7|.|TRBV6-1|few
CASSEYGSEQYF
TGTGCCAGCAGTGAGTATGGGAGCGAGCAGTACTTC
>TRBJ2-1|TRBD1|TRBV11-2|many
CASSLSGQGYNEQFF
TGTGCCAGCAGCTTGTCGGGACAGGGGTACAATGAGCAGTTCTTC
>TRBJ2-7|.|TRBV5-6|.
CACSEHADYEQYF
TGTGCCTGCAGCGAACACGCGGACTACGAGCAGTACTTC
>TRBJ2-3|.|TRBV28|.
CASSPSWTSTDTQYF
TGTGCCAGCAGTCCCTCATGGACTAGCACAGATACGCAGTATTTT
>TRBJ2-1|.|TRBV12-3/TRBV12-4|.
CASSLMGVNNVQFF
TGTGCCAGCAGTTTAATGGGAGTAAACAATGTGCAGTTCTTC
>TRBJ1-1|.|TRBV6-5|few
CASSLAYRANTEAFF
TGTGCCAGCAGTCTGGCTTACAGGGCGAACACTGAAGCTTTCTTT
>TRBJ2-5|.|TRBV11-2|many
CASSLDWPEPAQYF
TGTGCCAGCAGCTTAGATTGGCCGGAGCCGGCCCAGTACTTC
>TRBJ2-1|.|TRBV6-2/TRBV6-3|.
CASSYHRECPRQFF
TGTGCCAGCAGTTACCATCGGGAGTGCCCCCGGCAGTTCTTC
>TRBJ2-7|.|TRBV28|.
CASRHRLQSAYERYF
TGTGCCAGCAGACACCGACTCCAATCCGCCTACGAGCGGTACTTC
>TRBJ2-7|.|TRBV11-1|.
CASSYTQGPYEQYF
TGTGCCAGCAGCTATACTCAGGGTCCCTACGAGCAGTACTTC
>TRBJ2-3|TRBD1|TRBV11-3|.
CASSFRTGVGVDTQYF
TGTGCCAGCAGCTTCCGGACAGGCGTCGGCGTAGATACGCAGTATTTT
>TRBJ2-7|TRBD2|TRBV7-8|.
CASSLSRSGRTYEPYF
TGTGCCAGCAGCTTAAGCAGGAGCGGGAGAACGTACGAGCCGTACTTC
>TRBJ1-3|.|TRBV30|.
CAWSVPGVSSGNTIYF
TGTGCCTGGAGTGTACCAGGGGTGAGCTCCGGAAACACCATATATTTT
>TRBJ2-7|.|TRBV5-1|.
CASSSIGDHEQYF
TGCGCCAGCAGCTCGATAGGGGATCACGAGCAGTACTTC
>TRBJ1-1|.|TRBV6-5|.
CASSYSSRANTEAFF
TGTGCCAGCAGTTACTCGTCACGGGCGAACACTGAAGCTTTCTTT
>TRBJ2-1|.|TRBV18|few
CASYRGVNEQFF
TGTGCCAGCTACCGTGGGGTCAATGAGCAGTTCTTC
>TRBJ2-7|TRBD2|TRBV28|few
CASSGLRLAGTYEQYF
TGTGCCAGCAGCGGCCTCAGACTAGCGGGAACTTACGAGCAGTACTTC
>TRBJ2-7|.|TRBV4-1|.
CASSQALASALTYEQYF
TGCGCCAGCAGCCAAGCGTTGGCATCCGCCCTCACATACGAGCAGTACTTC
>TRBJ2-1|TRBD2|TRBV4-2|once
CASSQGSGRDDERFF
TGTGCCAGCAGCCAAGGGAGCGGGAGGGACGATGAGCGGTTCTTC
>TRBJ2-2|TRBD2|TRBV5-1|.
CASSEGLAGNTGELSF
TGCGCCAGCAGCGAGGGACTAGCGGGAAACACCGGGGAGCTGTCTTTT
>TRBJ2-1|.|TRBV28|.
CATSSYIEQFF
TGTGCCACTTCGTCGTACATTGAGCAGTTCTTC
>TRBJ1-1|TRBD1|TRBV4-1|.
CASSQEKDRGHEAFF
TGCGCCAGCAGCCAAGAGAAGGACAGGGGCCATGAAGCTTTCTTT
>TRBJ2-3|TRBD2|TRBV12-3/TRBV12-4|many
CASSFYGRQTDTQYF
TGTGCCAGCAGTTTTTACGGGAGGCAAACAGATACGCAGTATTTT
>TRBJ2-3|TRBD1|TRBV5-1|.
CASSATGKVGDTQYF
TGCGCCAGCAGCGCGACAGGGAAGGTGGGAGATACGCAGTATTTT
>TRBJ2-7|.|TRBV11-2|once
CASSLAPGRYDQCF
TGTGCCAGCAGCTTAGCCCCGGGGCGATACGATCAGTGCTTC
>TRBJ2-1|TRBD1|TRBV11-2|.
CTSTLDISQGASQFF
TGTACCAGCACCTTAGATATCTCGCAGGGGGCCTCGCAGTTCTTC
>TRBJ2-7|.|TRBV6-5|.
CASRQDFLGVQCF
TGTGCCAGCAGGCAGGATTTCCTGGGGGTGCAGTGCTTC
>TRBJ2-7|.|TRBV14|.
CASSHAREQYF
TGTGCCAGCAGCCATGCGAGAGAGCAGTACTTC
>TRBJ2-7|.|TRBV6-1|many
CASRAVEQYF
TGTGCCAGCAGGGCCGTCGAGCAGTACTTC
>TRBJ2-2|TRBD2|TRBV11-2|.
CASRTMGTSGSKNTGELFF
TGTGCCAGCAGGACCATGGGGACTAGCGGGAGTAAGAATACCGGGGAGCTGTTTTTT
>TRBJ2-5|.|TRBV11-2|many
CASSPSLVGETQYF
TGTGCCAGCAGCCCTTCACTCGTTGGGGAGACCCAGTACTTC
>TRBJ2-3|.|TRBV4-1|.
CASSHEQISTDTQYF
TGCGCCAGCAGCCACGAACAGATTTCCACAGATACGCAGTATTTT
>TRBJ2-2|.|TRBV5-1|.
CASSLGQDPSTGELFF
TGCGCCAGCAGCTTGGGACAGGACCCTAGCACCGGGGAGCTGTTTTTT
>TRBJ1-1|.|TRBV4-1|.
CASSQWDTSTEAFF
TGCGCTAGCAGCCAATGGGACACGAGCACTGAAGCTTTCTTT
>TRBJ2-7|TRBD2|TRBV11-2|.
CASSLDGISGRNEQYF
TGTGCCAGCAGCTTAGATGGGATTAGCGGGAGGAACGAGCAGTACTTC
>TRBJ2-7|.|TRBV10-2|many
CASRSGVYEQYF
TGCGCCAGCAGGAGTGGAGTCTACGAGCAGTACTTC
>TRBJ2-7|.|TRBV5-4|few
CASSLAGSGAYEQYF
TGTGCCAGCAGCTTGGCGGGCAGCGGCGCCTACGAGCAGTACTTC
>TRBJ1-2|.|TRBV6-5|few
CASSYFGDQGYDYTF
TGTGCCAGCAGTTACTTCGGTGATCAAGGCTATGACTACACCTTC
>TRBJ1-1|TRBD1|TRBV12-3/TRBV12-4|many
CASSFGGQEAFF
TGTGCCAGCAGTTTCGGGGGACAGGAGGCTTTCTTT
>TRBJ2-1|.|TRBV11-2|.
CGSSKVGNRSPQFF
TGTGGTAGCAGCAAGGTGGGAAATCGATCACCACAGTTCTTC
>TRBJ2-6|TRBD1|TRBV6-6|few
CASSYPQGAGANVLTF
TGTGCCAGCAGTTACCCACAGGGGGCTGGGGCCAACGTCCTGACTTTC
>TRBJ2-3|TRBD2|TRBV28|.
CASSRDGRATDTQYF
TGTGCCAGCAGCCGCGACGGGAGGGCCACAGATACGCAGTATTTT
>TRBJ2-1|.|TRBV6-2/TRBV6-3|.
CVSSRMDKGLDEQFF
TGTGTCAGCAGTCGGATGGACAAGGGTCTAGATGAGCAGTTCTTC
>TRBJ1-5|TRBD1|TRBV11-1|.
CVSSPGGGNQPQHF
TGTGTCAGCAGCCCGGGAGGGGGCAATCAGCCCCAACATTTT
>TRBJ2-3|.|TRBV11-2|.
CASIRTGTGGDTQYF
TGTGCCAGCATCCGAACCGGGACTGGAGGGGATACGCAGTATTTT
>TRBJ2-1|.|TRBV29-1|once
CSVESLAGAPNEQFF
TGCAGCGTCGAGAGTCTGGCGGGTGCCCCCAATGAGCAGTTCTTC
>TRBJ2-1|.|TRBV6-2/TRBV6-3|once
CASSRLEGESYNERFF
TGTGCCAGCAGCAGACTTGAGGGCGAGTCCTACAATGAGCGGTTCTTC
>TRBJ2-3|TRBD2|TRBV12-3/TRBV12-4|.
CASSPCGSGGTDTQYF
TGTGCCAGCAGTCCATGCGGGAGTGGGGGCACAGATACGCAGTATTTT
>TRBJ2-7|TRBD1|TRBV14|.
CASSQWTGSPYEQYF
TGTGCCAGCAGCCAATGGACAGGGAGCCCCTACGAGCAGTACTTC
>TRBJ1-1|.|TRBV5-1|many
CASSARGRTNTEAFF
TGCGCCAGCAGCGCCCGCGGACGGACGAACACTGAAGCTTTCTTT
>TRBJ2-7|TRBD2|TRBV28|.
CASRSRGSGSYEQYF
TGTGCCAGCAGGAGCCGGGGTAGCGGGAGCTACGAGCAGTACTTC
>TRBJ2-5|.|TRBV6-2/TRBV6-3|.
CVSSYLGVWTQYF
TGTGTCAGCAGTTATCTGGGGGTTTGGACCCAATACTTC
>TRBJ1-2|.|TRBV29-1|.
CSVEGNGYTF
TGCAGCGTTGAAGGGAATGGCTACACCTTC
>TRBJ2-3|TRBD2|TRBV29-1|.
CSVKAGVGDTQYF
TGTAGTGTTAAAGCGGGAGTCGGAGATACGCAGTATTTT